This is a list of T cell receptor beta chains from one sample in a study of shared clonotypes between healthy human individuals. Method: immunoSEQ multiplex PCR; TCRdb's copy keeps in-frame clones and lacks some. The data show millions of clones, over 85% seen once. The sequenced sample was naive CD4+ T cells sorted from blood. These receptors were obtained from a man aged 18 to 30 in good health. The CDR3 runs from the conserved cysteine through the conserved F or W. D genes are given only for firm matches. Only some rows state a clone size, as once, few, many or a class for expanded clones.

D	J	size	V	CDR3	DNA
-	TRBJ1-5	-	TRBV5-1	CASSLEGGQPQHF	TGCGCCAGCAGCTTGGAGGGTGGTCAGCCCCAGCATTTT
TRBD2	TRBJ2-5	-	TRBV28	CASSRPGLAEETQYF	TGTGCCAGCAGCCGGCCGGGACTAGCGGAGGAGACCCAGTACTTC
TRBD1	TRBJ2-1	-	TRBV5-6	CASSSPGGTGYNEQFF	TGTGCCAGCAGCTCCCCCGGAGGGACAGGGTACAATGAGCAGTTCTTC
TRBD2	TRBJ2-7	few	TRBV6-1	CASGNSGGGYEQYF	TGTGCCAGCGGTAACAGCGGGGGTGGCTACGAGCAGTACTTC
-	TRBJ2-7	-	TRBV5-1	CASSLAVQNYEQYF	TGCGCCAGCAGCTTGGCGGTACAAAACTACGAGCAGTACTTC
-	TRBJ1-2	-	TRBV29-1	CSATELSDYGYTF	TGCAGCGCTACGGAGTTATCCGACTATGGCTACACCTTC
TRBD2	TRBJ2-3	-	TRBV2	CASSETSGAPADTQYF	TGTGCCAGCAGTGAGACTAGCGGGGCCCCAGCGGATACGCAGTATTTT
-	TRBJ2-7	-	TRBV6-5	CASSSPGEQYF	TGTGCCAGCAGCTCCCCGGGGGAGCAGTACTTC
-	TRBJ2-5	-	TRBV5-1	CASSLRDTGRETQYF	TGCGCCAGCAGCTTGCGCGACACCGGGCGGGAGACCCAGTACTTC
-	TRBJ2-3	-	TRBV5-4	CASSEAIFSTDTQYF	TGTGCCAGCAGCGAAGCGATCTTTAGCACAGATACGCAGTATTTT
TRBD1	TRBJ1-1	-	TRBV11-2	CASSFPDRGSEAFF	TGTGCCAGCAGCTTTCCGGACAGGGGATCTGAAGCTTTCTTT
-	TRBJ2-7	-	TRBV10-3	CAISAAQTDYEQYF	TGTGCCATCAGTGCAGCCCAAACGGACTACGAGCAGTACTTC
-	TRBJ1-6	-	TRBV11-2	CASSSAGGKGNSPLHF	TGTGCCAGCAGCTCCGCGGGGGGGAAGGGTAATTCACCCCTCCACTTT
TRBD1	TRBJ1-2	-	TRBV19	CASSPPQGATVYGYTF	TGTGCCAGTAGCCCCCCTCAGGGGGCAACGGTCTATGGCTACACCTTC
-	TRBJ1-2	-	TRBV5-6	CASSLEAPGAYGYTF	TGTGCCAGCAGCTTGGAGGCCCCAGGAGCGTATGGCTACACCTTC
-	TRBJ1-2	-	TRBV5-1	CASSVGPSGGYTF	TGCGCCAGCAGCGTGGGTCCCTCGGGAGGCTACACCTTC
-	TRBJ2-7	-	TRBV2	CASTGQGPYEQYF	TGTGCCAGCACGGGGCAGGGCCCCTACGAGCAGTACTTC
-	TRBJ2-7	-	TRBV5-1	CASSLDTIEQYF	TGCGCCAGCAGCTTGGATACGATCGAGCAGTACTTC
-	TRBJ1-1	-	TRBV5-4	CASSLGQDIMNTEAFF	TGTGCCAGCAGCTTGGGACAGGACATCATGAACACTGAAGCTTTCTTT
-	TRBJ1-4	-	TRBV29-1	CSVGAQGMNEKLFF	TGCAGCGTTGGGGCACAGGGAATGAATGAAAAACTGTTTTTT
-	TRBJ2-3	-	TRBV7-9	CASSPKGGRSTDTQYF	TGTGCCAGCAGCCCCAAGGGGGGGCGAAGCACAGATACGCAGTATTTT
TRBD1	TRBJ2-7	-	TRBV29-1	CSVSGTGNYEQYF	TGCAGCGTATCCGGGACAGGGAACTACGAGCAGTACTTC
-	TRBJ1-1	-	TRBV5-1	CASSSELLNTEAFF	TGCGCCAGCAGCTCCGAGTTATTGAACACTGAAGCTTTCTTT
-	TRBJ1-5	-	TRBV6-5	CASSRQVGYQPQHF	TGTGCCAGCAGTCGACAGGTGGGGTATCAGCCCCAGCATTTT
TRBD2	TRBJ2-5	-	TRBV28	CASSLRLGLAGGKETQYF	TGTGCCAGCAGTTTACGACTGGGACTAGCGGGGGGGAAAGAGACCCAGTACTTC
TRBD2	TRBJ2-1	-	TRBV10-3	CAISESKTSGTGLDEQFF	TGTGCCATCAGTGAGTCGAAGACTAGCGGGACGGGTCTCGATGAGCAGTTCTTC
TRBD2	TRBJ2-3	few	TRBV19	CASSTRAGGDTDTQYF	TGTGCCAGTAGTACCCGAGCGGGAGGCGACACAGATACGCAGTATTTT
TRBD1	TRBJ1-5	-	TRBV2	CASSVGQAVNQPQHF	TGTGCCAGCAGTGTGGGACAGGCCGTCAATCAGCCCCAGCATTTT
-	TRBJ2-3	-	TRBV25-1	CASNQGGSTDTQYF	TGTGCCAGCAATCAGGGCGGGAGCACAGATACGCAGTATTTT
-	TRBJ2-7	-	TRBV27	CASSLSGSSYEQYF	TGTGCCAGCAGTTTGAGTGGGAGCTCCTACGAGCAGTACTTC
-	TRBJ2-2	-	TRBV30	CAWSVRFWRGRGNTGELFF	TGTGCCTGGAGTGTACGATTCTGGCGGGGACGGGGGAACACCGGGGAGCTGTTTTTT
-	TRBJ2-3	-	TRBV18	CASSPTSGDTQYF	TGTGCCAGCTCACCCACCTCGGGTGATACGCAGTATTTT
TRBD2	TRBJ2-7	-	TRBV4-1	CASSRGLARYEQYF	TGCGCCAGCAGCCGTGGACTAGCGAGATACGAGCAGTACTTC
-	TRBJ2-7	once	TRBV12-5	CASGPPPTGDGGQYF	TGTGCTAGTGGCCCCCCGCCAACGGGGGATGGCGGGCAGTACTTC
TRBD1	TRBJ2-5	-	TRBV15	CATSKPFRDRGFETQYF	TGTGCCACCAGCAAACCATTCCGGGACAGGGGCTTCGAGACCCAGTACTTC
-	TRBJ2-7	-	TRBV2	CASSVNPSYEQYF	TGTGCCAGCAGTGTTAATCCCTCCTACGAGCAGTACTTC
-	TRBJ2-6	-	TRBV30	CAWREHGANVLTF	TGTGCCTGGAGGGAACACGGGGCCAACGTCCTGACTTTC
TRBD1	TRBJ1-1	-	TRBV5-1	CASSSGQGEAFF	TGCGCCAGCAGCAGCGGACAGGGTGAAGCTTTCTTT
TRBD1	TRBJ2-7	once	TRBV9	CASSPDRGPIYEQYF	TGTGCCAGCAGCCCAGACAGGGGGCCGATCTACGAGCAGTACTTC
-	TRBJ1-1	-	TRBV10-1	CASSRQGGTEAFF	TGCGCCAGCAGTCGTCAGGGAGGTACTGAAGCTTTCTTT
-	TRBJ2-2	-	TRBV10-1	CASSRGEAGELFF	TGCGCCAGCAGTCGCGGGGAGGCCGGGGAGCTGTTTTTT
TRBD2	TRBJ2-4	-	TRBV7-2	CASSLGGLAGGPSKNIQYF	TGTGCCAGCAGCTTAGGTGGACTAGCGGGAGGGCCTTCCAAAAACATTCAGTACTTC
TRBD2	TRBJ2-6	-	TRBV10-3	CAINPGLAGGSQGGANVLTF	TGTGCCATCAATCCTGGACTAGCGGGAGGCAGCCAGGGTGGGGCCAACGTCCTGACTTTC
-	TRBJ2-2	-	TRBV5-6	CASTSRGSGELFF	TGTGCCAGCACCTCGAGGGGTTCCGGGGAGCTGTTTTTT
-	TRBJ1-5	few	TRBV28	CASSPQGINRPQHF	TGTGCCAGCAGCCCCCAGGGGATCAATCGACCCCAGCATTTT
-	TRBJ1-2	-	TRBV29-1	CSVEEPDSRAQTLYGYTF	TGCAGCGTTGAAGAACCTGACAGCCGAGCCCAGACTCTTTATGGCTACACCTTC
-	TRBJ2-1	-	TRBV30	CAWSVLREQFF	TGTGCCTGGAGTGTACTGCGCGAGCAGTTCTTC
-	TRBJ2-2	-	TRBV27	CASSFGLVDAGELFF	TGTGCCAGCAGTTTTGGGCTAGTCGATGCCGGGGAGCTGTTTTTT